The 26 T cell receptor beta chains below all came from one sample that was sequenced in a study of T cells in localized non-small cell lung cancer. Method: immunoSEQ multiplex PCR; TCRdb's copy keeps in-frame clones and lacks some. Of roughly 3,200 clones in the sample, 25% to 30% were seen once. Specimen: lung tumor tissue, collected before any cancer treatment. These receptors were taken from a man aged 40 to 75 with stage III lung adenocarcinoma.

The rearrangement links TRBV6-8 to TRBJ2-2; unclear D gene. From germline, CDR1 is MNHGY and CDR2 SAAAGT. This CDR3 comprises 13 residues. V lost 8 bases and J 6 bases, leaving 13 bases between the germline ends. CDR3: CASSETGAGELFF. CDR3 bases: TGTGCCAGCTCTGAGACGGGTGCCGGGGAGCTGTTTTTT.

The chain recombines TRBV5-1 with TRBJ1-4; TRBD1 might be the D (6 bases). Germline loops: CDR1 SGHRS, CDR2 YFSETQ. The length of the CDR3 is 15 residues. Trimming stripped 5 bases from V and 8 bases from J, with 19 bases between. The CDR3 loop reads CASSLQGGVREKLFF. The CDR3 DNA sequence: TGCGCCAGCAGTTTACAGGGAGGCGTAAGGGAAAAACTGTTTTTT.

This chain connects TRBV9 to TRBJ2-7, with D perhaps TRBD2 (6 bases). Germline CDR1 reads SGDLS; CDR2 reads YYNGEE. There are 15 residues in the CDR3. Trimming took off 0 bases at V and 0 bases at J, with 10 bases between the two ends. The CDR3 loop reads CASSVGGRPSYEQYF. In DNA, the CDR3 is TGTGCCAGCAGCGTAGGAGGGAGGCCCTCCTACGAGCAGTACTTC.

The rearrangement joins TRBV19 to TRBJ2-7, with TRBD1 matching over 9 bases. The trim removed 6 bases at V and 3 bases at J, leaving 3 bases unmatched. The CDR3 length is 13 residues. CDR1 is LNHDA, CDR2 SQIVND, per germline (reference sequence). The CDR3 DNA reads TGTGCCAGTAGCGTGACAGGGGGCTACGAGCAGTACTTC. Translation gives CASSVTGGYEQYF.

Only one count was recorded for this clone. This chain uses TRBV5-1 with TRBJ1-2; 9 bases align to TRBD1. After removal of 5 bases from V and 6 bases from J, the junction contained 11 bases not matched to a gene. CDR1 is SGHRS, CDR2 YFSETQ, per germline. The CDR3 is 15 residues long. The CDR3 DNA is TGCGCCAGCAGATGGGGGGACAGGGCCATGGATGGCTACACCTTC. It translates to CASRWGDRAMDGYTF.

V is TRBV29-1 and J is TRBJ1-2, with 12 bases identical to TRBD1. V trimming: 4 bases; J trimming: 6 bases; junction bases outside the gene matches: 6. The CDR3 sequence is 14 residues long. CDR1 SQVTM and CDR2 ANQGSEA come from the germline V gene. The CDR3 bases are TGCAGCGTTGGTGGGACAGGGGGCCAGGATGGCTACACCTTC. Translated, it gives CSVGGTGGQDGYTF.

The rearrangement links TRBV6-8 to TRBJ2-2; 7 nucleotides line up with TRBD2. This CDR3 spans 15 amino acids. The V gene end was trimmed by 0 bases and the J gene end by 6 bases; junction bases not matched to a gene: 4. Germline V gives CDR1 MNHGY, CDR2 SAAAGT. The CDR3 DNA sequence: TGTGCCAGCAGTTACTCGAGCGCGGGGGCCGGGGAGCTGTTTTTT. Amino acid sequence: CASSYSSAGAGELFF.

This clone was found a few times. CDR3 in DNA: TGCAGCGTTGCCCGGACAGGGGGTTCCTACGAGCAGTACTTC. Its translation is CSVARTGGSYEQYF. J is TRBJ2-7 and V is TRBV29-1; 10 nucleotides match TRBD1. J gave up 1 base and V 4 bases, and 4 bases lay outside the gene matches. There are 14 residues in the CDR3. Germline CDR1 is SQVTM and CDR2 is ANQGSEA.

The chain is built from TRBV10-2 and TRBJ1-3; TRBD1 agrees at 7 bases. From germline, CDR1 is WSHSY and CDR2 SAAADI. The CDR3 spans 16 residues. Trimming removed 2 bases from V and 0 bases from J; junction bases left unmatched: 4. The CDR3 nucleotides read TGCGCCAGCAGTGAGGCCGGGACAGCCTCTGGAAACACCATATATTTT. Translating gives CASSEAGTASGNTIYF.

This clone turned up a few times. The chain carries TRBV2 and TRBJ2-3; D is unresolved. The germline V gene has CDR1 SNHLY and CDR2 FYNNEI. This CDR3 has 12 amino acids. V gave up 3 bases and J gave up 2 bases, with 3 bases separating them. The chain's CDR3 is CASSENTDTQYF. The CDR3, as DNA: TGTGCCAGCAGTGAGAACACAGATACGCAGTATTTT. The complete variable domain, with remaining parts taken from reference TRBV2 and TRBJ2-3, reads EPEVTQTPSHQVTQMGQEVILRCVPISNHLYFYWYRQILGQKVEFLVSFYNNEISEKSEIFDDQFSVERPDGSNFTLKIRSTKLEDSAMYFCASSENTDTQYFGPGTRLTVL.

This clone was seen only a few times. V is TRBV30 and J is TRBJ2-5; D remains unclear. In germline, CDR1 is GTSNPN, CDR2 SVGIG (reference sequence). Trimming removed 0 bases from V and 3 bases from J, with 8 bases in between. This CDR3 region has 13 residues. Written as DNA, the CDR3 is TGTGCCTGGAGTGTCGGCCATAAAGAGACCCAGTACTTC. It specifies CAWSVGHKETQYF. The variable domain in full, completed from reference TRBV30 and TRBJ2-5, reads SQTIHQWPATLVQPVGSPLSLECTVEGTSNPNLYWYRQAAGRGLQLLFYSVGIGQISSEVPQNLSASRPQDRQFILSSKKLLLSDSGFYLCAWSVGHKETQYFGPGTRLLVL.

A few counts support this clone. The V call is TRBV9, the J call TRBJ2-7; D remains unclear. V lost 5 bases and J 5 bases, leaving 11 bases between the germline ends. The CDR3 runs to 12 residues. Germline values: CDR1 SGDLS, CDR2 YYNGEE. The CDR3 reads CASSYVIHEQYF. The DNA of the CDR3 is TGTGCCAGCAGTTACGTCATCCACGAGCAGTACTTC. Together with reference TRBV9 and TRBJ2-7, the CDR3 gives the full variable domain: DSGVTQTPKHLITATGQRVTLRCSPRSGDLSVYWYQQSLDQGLQFLIQYYNGEERAKGNILERFSAQQFPDLHSELNLSSLELGDSALYFCASSYVIHEQYFGPGTRLTVT.

Only a few counts were recorded for this clone. The rearrangement joins TRBV18 to TRBJ2-7; no definite D call. CDR3 length: 13 amino acids. From germline, CDR1 is KGHSH and CDR2 LQKENI. V lost 3 bases, J lost 4 bases, and 10 bases lay in between. The chain's CDR3 is CASSPAGPYEQYF. In DNA, the CDR3 is TGTGCCAGCTCACCGGCAGGACCTTACGAGCAGTACTTC.

The rearrangement uses TRBV6-7 and TRBJ2-3, with D uncertain. TRBV6-7 is an open reading frame, and its role is uncertain. The CDR3 runs 11 residues. V was cut by 6 bases and J by 5 bases, with 6 bases left in between. CDR3 in DNA: TGTGCCAGCAGAACGGGAGATACGCAGTATTTT. It specifies CASRTGDTQYF.

V is TRBV6-8 and J is TRBJ1-1; tentative D call: TRBD1 (6 bases). This CDR3 contains 16 residues. V was cut by 4 bases and J by 4 bases, with 19 bases left in between. Germline assignment: CDR1 MNHGY and CDR2 SAAAGT. In DNA, the CDR3 is TGTGCCAGCAGTTTCGGACAGTGGGTCGGCGGCACTGAAGCTTTCTTT. Translated: CASSFGQWVGGTEAFF.

The chain is built from TRBV2 and TRBJ1-5; a possible D gene is TRBD1 (6 bases). This CDR3 has 14 amino acids. Germline V gene sequence: CDR1 SNHLY, CDR2 FYNNEI. V was trimmed by 1 base and J by 2 bases, leaving 6 bases between them. CDR3 sequence reads: CASSEDRGNQPQHF. CDR3 sequence (DNA): TGTGCCAGCAGTGAAGACAGGGGCAATCAGCCCCAGCATTTT.

This clone appeared once. The genes are TRBV29-1 and TRBJ1-1; possible D gene TRBD1, 6 bases. Per the germline V gene, CDR1 is SQVTM and CDR2 is ANQGSEA. This CDR3 has 13 residues. Trimming shortened V by 7 bases and J by 1 base, and 13 bases separated the two germline ends. The CDR3 is CSGWDTKNTEAFF. The DNA of the CDR3 is TGCAGCGGCTGGGACACAAAGAACACTGAAGCTTTCTTT.

V is TRBV6-8 and J is TRBJ2-3, with 11 nucleotides matching TRBD2. V lost 2 bases to trimming and J lost 2 bases; unmatched junction nucleotides: 6. The CDR3 covers 17 residues. CDR1 MNHGY and CDR2 SAAAGT come from the germline V gene. Written as DNA, the CDR3 is TGTGCCAGCAGTTACCCGACTAGCGGGAAGCACACAGATACGCAGTATTTT. As protein: CASSYPTSGKHTDTQYF.

The rearrangement uses TRBV10-2 and TRBJ2-2; the D is unclear. The V end lost 5 bases, the J end lost 6 bases, and 7 bases lay between the germline ends. Germline V gives CDR1 WSHSY, CDR2 SAAADI. The CDR3 runs 12 residues. This CDR3 is CASSSIAGELFF. The CDR3 DNA reads as TGCGCCAGCAGTTCAATAGCCGGGGAGCTGTTTTTT.

A few counts support this clone. The chain is built from TRBV11-3 and TRBJ1-6; no firm D call. There are 14 residues in the CDR3. Germline loops: CDR1 SGHNT, CDR2 YENEEA. Trimming pared 1 base from V and 7 bases from J, leaving 8 bases between. The CDR3 loop is CASSLGIQNSPLHF. Written as DNA, the CDR3 is TGTGCCAGCAGCTTAGGGATTCAGAATTCACCCCTCCACTTT.

The J gene is TRBJ1-1, the V gene TRBV9; D is unresolved. The CDR3 loop spans 13 amino acids. Germline V gene data show CDR1 as SGDLS and CDR2 as YYNGEE. V lost 3 bases to trimming and J lost 0 bases, with 6 bases between them. CDR3 nucleotide sequence: TGTGCCAGCAGCGCTGAGATGAACACTGAAGCTTTCTTT. Translating it yields CASSAEMNTEAFF.

The CDR3 protein is CASSQATSGANTGELFF. In nucleotides, the CDR3 is TGCGCCAGCAGCCAGGCTACTAGCGGGGCGAACACCGGGGAGCTGTTTTTT. The rearrangement joins TRBV5-1 to TRBJ2-2; 10 positions match TRBD2. With V trimmed by 4 bases and J by 0 bases, 6 bases remained unmatched. The CDR3 extends over 17 amino acids. Germline loops: CDR1 SGHRS, CDR2 YFSETQ.

The rearrangement uses TRBV6-8 and TRBJ2-7, with 9 bases lining up with TRBD1. The junction had 1 base not matched to a gene; V was cut back by 5 bases and J by 5 bases. Germline lookup yields CDR1 MNHGY and CDR2 SAAAGT. This CDR3 contains 12 residues. In DNA, the CDR3 is TGTGCCAGCAGTCGGACAGGGGACGAGCAGTACGTC. It is translated as CASSRTGDEQYV.

The chain carries TRBV29-1 and TRBJ1-5; no clear D. This CDR3 is 13 amino acids long. The germline V gene encodes CDR1 SQVTM and CDR2 ANQGSEA. V was clipped by 4 bases and J by 1 base, with 8 bases between them. CDR3 DNA: TGCAGCGTTGGTACAGAGAGCAATCAGCCCCAGCATTTT. This encodes CSVGTESNQPQHF.

This clone has more than one count but fewer than ten. The rearrangement uses TRBV28 and TRBJ2-7, with 7 positions matching TRBD2. The V and J ends lost 4 bases and 0 bases, in that order; junction bases with no gene match: 3. CDR3 length equals 14 residues. The germline V gene encodes CDR1 MDHEN and CDR2 SYDVKM. For the CDR3, the DNA is TGTGCCAGCAGTTCCCCGGGGGGCTCCTACGAGCAGTACTTC. It translates to CASSSPGGSYEQYF.

The chain is built from TRBV6-8 and TRBJ2-1; D unresolved. Looked up from germline, CDR1 is MNHGY and CDR2 is SAAAGT. CDR3 length: 14 residues. The ends were cut back, 5 bases at V and 2 bases at J, with 10 bases in the middle. CDR3 sequence (DNA): TGTGCCAGCAGTCCCTTAAGGGCCTACAATGAGCAGTTCTTC. It encodes CASSPLRAYNEQFF.